The 3 T cell receptor beta chains below all came from one sample that was sequenced in a study of T cell changes during pregnancy in multiple sclerosis. Profiled with immunoSEQ multiplex PCR; TCRdb holds only in-frame clones, not every one. Of 60,000 to 70,000 clones in the sample, 92% were seen once. The specimen was peripheral blood, collected in the second trimester of pregnancy. Receptor source: a female donor in good health, enrolled as a control in a pregnancy study.

The V call is TRBV19, the J call TRBJ2-2, with 8 bases aligning to TRBD2. Germline CDR1 and CDR2: LNHDA and SQIVND (reference sequence). The CDR3 extends over 19 amino acids. V lost 5 bases and J lost 0; bases outside the gene matches: 14. CDR3 nucleotides: TGTGCCAGTAGTGACTTGTTACGGGAGGGACTGACGAACACCGGGGAGCTGTTTTTT. Translated, it gives CASSDLLREGLTNTGELFF.

The rearrangement uses TRBV2 and TRBJ1-6, with 7 bases identical to TRBD1. J lost 9 bases, V lost 5 bases, and 7 bases had no gene match. The CDR3 extends over 14 amino acids. The germline gives CDR1 SNHLY, CDR2 FYNNEI. The CDR3 loop reads CASSLDRSGSPLHF. The DNA for the CDR3 is TGTGCCAGCAGTCTGGACAGGAGTGGTTCACCCCTCCACTTT.

The V call is TRBV15, the J call TRBJ2-1; 11 nucleotides align to TRBD2. Germline-derived CDR1 and CDR2 are LNHNV and YYDKDF (reference sequence). V was pared by 0 bases and J by 5 bases, with 6 bases of the junction left unmatched. The length of the CDR3 is 17 residues. The DNA for the CDR3 is TGTGCCACCAGCAGAGATCTTAGCGGGGGGGCCGACAATGAGCAGTTCTTC. Protein product: CATSRDLSGGADNEQFF. Variable domain in full (rest from reference TRBV15 and TRBJ2-1): DAMVIQNPRYQVTQFGKPVTLSCSQTLNHNVMYWYQQKSSQAPKLLFHYYDKDFNNEADTPDNFQSRRPNTSFCFLDIRSPGLGDTAMYLCATSRDLSGGADNEQFFGPGTRLTVL.